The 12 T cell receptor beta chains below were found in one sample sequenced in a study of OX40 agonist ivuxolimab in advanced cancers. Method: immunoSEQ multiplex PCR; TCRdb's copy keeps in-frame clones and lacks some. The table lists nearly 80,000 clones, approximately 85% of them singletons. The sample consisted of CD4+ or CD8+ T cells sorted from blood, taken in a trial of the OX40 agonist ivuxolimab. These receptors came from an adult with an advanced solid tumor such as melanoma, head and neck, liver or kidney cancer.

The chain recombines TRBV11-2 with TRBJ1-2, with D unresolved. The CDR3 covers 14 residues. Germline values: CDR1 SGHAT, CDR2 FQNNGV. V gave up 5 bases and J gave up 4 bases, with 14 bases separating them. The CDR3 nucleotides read TGTGCCAGCAGCCCGCCCGGGGTTAGCTATGGCTACACCTTC. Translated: CASSPPGVSYGYTF.

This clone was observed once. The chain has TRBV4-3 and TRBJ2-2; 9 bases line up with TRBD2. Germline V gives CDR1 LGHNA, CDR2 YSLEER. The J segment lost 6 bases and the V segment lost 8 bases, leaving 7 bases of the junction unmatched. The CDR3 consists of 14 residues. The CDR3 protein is CASRRSGGPGELFF. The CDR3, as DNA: TGCGCCAGCCGCCGCAGCGGGGGGCCCGGGGAGCTGTTTTTT.

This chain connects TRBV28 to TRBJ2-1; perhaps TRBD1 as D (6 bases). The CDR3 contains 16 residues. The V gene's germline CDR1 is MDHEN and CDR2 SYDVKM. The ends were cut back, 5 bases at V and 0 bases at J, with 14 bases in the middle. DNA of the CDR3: TGTGCCAGCAGTCCCCCGAGGGACATCTCCTACAATGAGCAGTTCTTC. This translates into CASSPPRDISYNEQFF.

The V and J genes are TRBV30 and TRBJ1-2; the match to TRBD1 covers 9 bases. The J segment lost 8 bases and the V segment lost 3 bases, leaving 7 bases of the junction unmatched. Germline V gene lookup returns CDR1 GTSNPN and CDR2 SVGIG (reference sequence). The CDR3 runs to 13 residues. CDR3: CAWSRDRDSGYTF. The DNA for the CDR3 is TGTGCCTGGAGCCGGGACAGGGATAGCGGCTACACCTTC.

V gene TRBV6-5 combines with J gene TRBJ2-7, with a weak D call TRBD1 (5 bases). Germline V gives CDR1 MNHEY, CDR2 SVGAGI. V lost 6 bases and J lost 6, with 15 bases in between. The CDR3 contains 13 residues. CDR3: CASRHDSPSEQYF. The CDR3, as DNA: TGTGCCAGCAGACACGACAGCCCCAGCGAGCAGTACTTC.

The CDR3 bases are TGTGCCAGCTCACCCTTATATAGCGGGAGGGCCACAGATACGCAGTATTTT. Encoded protein: CASSPLYSGRATDTQYF. The chain uses TRBV18 and TRBJ2-3; 11 nucleotides align to TRBD2. The J segment lost 2 bases and the V segment lost 3 bases, leaving 7 bases of the junction unmatched. This CDR3 has 17 amino acids. The germline CDR1 and CDR2 sequences are KGHSH and LQKENI.

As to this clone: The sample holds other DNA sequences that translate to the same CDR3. CDR3 bases: TGTGCCAGCACTAGCGGGATCTCCTACGAGCAGTACTTC. The encoded protein is CASTSGISYEQYF. V and J are TRBV2 and TRBJ2-7, with TRBD2 matching over 9 bases. V lost 7 bases, J lost 0 bases, and 1 base stayed unmatched. CDR1 SNHLY and CDR2 FYNNEI come from the germline V gene. CDR3 length: 13 amino acids.

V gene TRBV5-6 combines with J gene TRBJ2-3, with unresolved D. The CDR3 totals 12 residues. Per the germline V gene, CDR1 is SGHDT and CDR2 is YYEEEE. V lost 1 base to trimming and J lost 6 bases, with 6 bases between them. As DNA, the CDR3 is TGTGCCAGCAGCTTGCGCTGGGATACGCAGTATTTT. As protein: CASSLRWDTQYF.

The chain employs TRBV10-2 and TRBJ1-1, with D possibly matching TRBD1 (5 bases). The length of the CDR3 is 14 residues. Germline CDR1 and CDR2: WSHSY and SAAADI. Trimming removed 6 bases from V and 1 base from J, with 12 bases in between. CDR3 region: CASRAGRTNTEAFF. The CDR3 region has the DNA TGCGCCAGCAGAGCGGGACGGACGAACACTGAAGCTTTCTTT.

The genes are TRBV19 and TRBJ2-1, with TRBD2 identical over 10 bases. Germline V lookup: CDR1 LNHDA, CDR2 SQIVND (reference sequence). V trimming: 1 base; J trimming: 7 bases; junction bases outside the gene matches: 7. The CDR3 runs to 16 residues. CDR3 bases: TGTGCCAGTAGTATAGGAGCGGGAGGGTCTTTGAATGAGCAGTTCTTC. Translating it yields CASSIGAGGSLNEQFF.

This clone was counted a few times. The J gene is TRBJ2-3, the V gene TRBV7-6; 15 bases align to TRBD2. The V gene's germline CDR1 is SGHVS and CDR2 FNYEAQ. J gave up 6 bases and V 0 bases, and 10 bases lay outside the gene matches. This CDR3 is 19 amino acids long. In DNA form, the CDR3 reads TGTGCCAGCAGCTTAGCGCATGGACTAGCGGGAGGGGGTTCCGATACGCAGTATTTT. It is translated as CASSLAHGLAGGGSDTQYF. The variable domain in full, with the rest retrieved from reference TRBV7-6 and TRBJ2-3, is GAGVSQSPRYKVTKRGQDVALRCDPISGHVSLYWYRQALGQGPEFLTYFNYEAQQDKSGLPNDRFSAERPEGSISTLTIQRTEQRDSAMYRCASSLAHGLAGGGSDTQYFGPGTRLTVL.

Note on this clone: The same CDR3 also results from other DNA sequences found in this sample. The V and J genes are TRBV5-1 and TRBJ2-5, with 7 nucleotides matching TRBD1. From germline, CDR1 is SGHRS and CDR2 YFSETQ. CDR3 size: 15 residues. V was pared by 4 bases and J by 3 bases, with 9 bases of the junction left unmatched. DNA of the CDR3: TGCGCCAGCAGCCTTACCGGGACAGAAGAAGAGACCCAGTACTTC. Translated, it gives CASSLTGTEEETQYF.